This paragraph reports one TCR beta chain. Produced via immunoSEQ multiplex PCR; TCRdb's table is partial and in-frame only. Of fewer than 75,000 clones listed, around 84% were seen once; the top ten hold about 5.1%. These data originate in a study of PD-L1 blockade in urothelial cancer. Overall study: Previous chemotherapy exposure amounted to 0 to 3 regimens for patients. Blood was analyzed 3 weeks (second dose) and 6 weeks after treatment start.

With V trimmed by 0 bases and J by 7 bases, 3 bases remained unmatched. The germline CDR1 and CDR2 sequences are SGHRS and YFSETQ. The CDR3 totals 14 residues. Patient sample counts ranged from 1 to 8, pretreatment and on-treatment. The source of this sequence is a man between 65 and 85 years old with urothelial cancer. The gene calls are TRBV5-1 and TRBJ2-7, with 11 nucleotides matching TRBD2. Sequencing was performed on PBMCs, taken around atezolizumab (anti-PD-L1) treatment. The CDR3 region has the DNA TGCGCCAGCAGCTTGGGGGCTAGCGGGGGGGAGCAGTACTTC. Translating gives CASSLGASGGEQYF.